This entry lists 27 T cell receptor beta chains sequenced from one sample in a study of T cells in Graves' hyperthyroidism and ophthalmopathy. RNA transcripts gave rise to amplified TCR beta CDR3 regions. An initial round of RT-PCR targeting the TCR CDR3 relied on the HTBI primer set. TCRdb passed the multiplex PCR reads through MiXCR, listing each CDR3 protein once. The table records 400,000 or so distinct CDR3 sequences, roughly 15% of them present only once. Sequences were obtained from blood. The receptors derive from a woman aged 60-75 years with Graves' ophthalmopathy.

The gene calls are TRBV12-3 or TRBV12-4 and TRBJ2-5, with 8 bases fitting TRBD2. This CDR3 comprises 13 residues. The junction had 5 bases not matched to a gene; V was cut back by 6 bases and J by 5 bases. The DNA of the CDR3 is TGTGCCAGCAGAGCTAGCGGGTCCGAGACCCAGTACTTC. Its protein product is CASRASGSETQYF.

This clonotype was seen more than once but under ten times. This sequence joins TRBV5-1 and TRBJ2-3, with 7 bases fitting TRBD1. Germline CDR1 is SGHRS and CDR2 is YFSETQ. This CDR3 region has 16 residues. J was trimmed by 2 bases and V by 5 bases; bases with no gene match: 11. Here the CDR3 reads CASRARQGYYTDTQYF. Written as DNA, the CDR3 is TGCGCCAGCAGAGCACGACAGGGCTATTACACAGATACGCAGTATTTT.

A few counts support this clonotype. The chain employs TRBV6-1 and TRBJ2-7; D ambiguous. V was trimmed by 7 bases and J by 4 bases, leaving 8 bases between them. In germline, CDR1 is MNHNS, CDR2 SASEGT. The CDR3 has 11 residues. CDR3 protein: CASINWYEQYF. CDR3 DNA: TGTGCCAGCATTAATTGGTACGAGCAGTACTTC.

The J gene is TRBJ2-1, the V gene TRBV19, with TRBD2 matching 11 bases. With V trimmed by 7 bases and J by 7 bases, 6 bases remained unmatched. This CDR3 contains 14 residues. The germline V gene encodes CDR1 LNHDA and CDR2 SQIVND (reference sequence). The CDR3 bases are TGTGCCAGTAAGATAGCGGGAGGGCTAAATGAGCAGTTCTTC. This gives the protein CASKIAGGLNEQFF.

This clonotype was recorded many times. The chain is built from TRBV7-2 and TRBJ1-1; no firm D call. Germline V lookup: CDR1 SGHTA, CDR2 FQGNSA. The CDR3 has 16 amino acids. V was shortened by 1 base and J by 0 bases, with 12 bases between the two germline ends. The CDR3 sequence: CASSLGPSHLNTEAFF. The CDR3 DNA reads TGTGCCAGCAGCTTAGGTCCCTCACACCTGAACACTGAAGCTTTCTTT.

This clonotype appeared many times. This rearrangement joins TRBV20-1 to TRBJ2-7, with TRBD2 identical over 13 bases. The CDR3 totals 15 residues. J gave up 2 bases and V 6 bases, and 7 bases lay outside the gene matches. Germline assignment: CDR1 DFQATT and CDR2 SNEGSKA (reference sequence). CDR3 sequence: CSARRGTSGAYEQYF. The CDR3 DNA reads as TGCAGTGCCCGACGGGGGACTAGCGGGGCCTACGAGCAGTACTTC.

In its sample, this clonotype was seen many times. The rearrangement links TRBV28 to TRBJ1-6, with TRBD1 as a possible D gene (5 bases). This CDR3 comprises 14 residues. Germline lookup yields CDR1 MDHEN and CDR2 SYDVKM. The V gene lost 3 bases and the J gene lost 6 bases, with 9 bases spanning the gap. The CDR3 DNA is TGTGCCAGCAGTTTCCAGGGTGGTAATTCACCCCTCCACTTT. Translation: CASSFQGGNSPLHF.

In its sample, this clonotype was seen many times. The rearrangement uses TRBV5-1 and TRBJ1-1; D ambiguous. The CDR3 contains 12 residues. Germline V gives CDR1 SGHRS, CDR2 YFSETQ. Trimming cost V 0 bases and J 3 bases, with 3 bases left between them. CDR3 DNA: TGCGCCAGCAGCTTGGGGCACACTGAAGCTTTCTTT. Protein product: CASSLGHTEAFF.

This clonotype was counted ten times or more. This chain links TRBV28 with TRBJ2-7; 11 bases align to TRBD2. CDR1 and CDR2 (germline): MDHEN, SYDVKM. With V trimmed by 2 bases and J by 7 bases, 4 bases remained unmatched. The CDR3 runs to 14 residues. CDR3 coding DNA: TGTGCCAGCAGTTTAGTAGCGGGAGGGCAGGAGCAGTACTTC. Encoded protein: CASSLVAGGQEQYF.

This clonotype has at least ten counts. The chain employs TRBV9 and TRBJ1-5; no firm D call. The CDR3 is 13 residues long. Germline V lookup: CDR1 SGDLS, CDR2 YYNGEE. V was clipped by 2 bases and J by 1 base, with 4 bases between them. The CDR3 reads CASSVNSNQPQHF. The CDR3 DNA sequence: TGTGCCAGCAGCGTCAACAGCAATCAGCCCCAGCATTTT.

There are many counts of this clonotype. CDR3 in DNA: TGTGCCAGCAGAGGCAGACTAGCGGGAGTTATTGAGCAGTTCTTC. This translates into CASRGRLAGVIEQFF. The chain recombines TRBV2 with TRBJ2-1; 12 bases map to TRBD2. The germline V gene encodes CDR1 SNHLY and CDR2 FYNNEI. V dropped 6 bases and J dropped 9; count of bases not matched to a gene: 9. The CDR3 sequence is 15 residues long.

This clonotype was found many times. The gene calls are TRBV11-2 and TRBJ2-7; unclear D gene. Looked up from germline, CDR1 is SGHAT and CDR2 is FQNNGV. This CDR3 is built from 12 residues. The ends were cut back, 1 base at V and 6 bases at J, with 7 bases in the middle. For the CDR3, the DNA is TGTGCCAGCAGCTTAGGTGGAATCGAGCAGTACTTC. Its translation is CASSLGGIEQYF. The full variable domain, its missing parts supplied by reference TRBV11-2 and TRBJ2-7, is EAGVAQSPRYKIIEKRQSVAFWCNPISGHATLYWYQQILGQGPKLLIQFQNNGVVDDSQLPKDRFSAERLKGVDSTLKIQPAKLEDSAVYLCASSLGGIEQYFGPGTRLTVT.

The chain combines TRBV20-1 with TRBJ2-7; weak D call: TRBD1 (6 bases). This CDR3 is 14 amino acids long. Germline V gene lookup returns CDR1 DFQATT and CDR2 SNEGSKA (reference sequence). Trimming cost V 4 bases and J 4 bases, with 17 bases left between them. The CDR3 nucleotides are TGCAGTGCTATCCGGGACACCCTACTATACGAGCAGTACTTC. This encodes CSAIRDTLLYEQYF.

About this clonotype itself: A clone one base away is much larger, so this may be a read error. The chain is built from TRBV10-2 and TRBJ2-7; possibly TRBD2 for D (6 bases). The V gene's germline CDR1 is WSHSY and CDR2 SAAADI. V lost 9 bases to trimming and J lost 3 bases, with 18 bases between them. This CDR3 region has 14 residues. This CDR3 is CASPEGGELYEQYF. As DNA, the CDR3 is TGCGCCAGTCCCGAGGGCGGGGAGCTCTACGAGCAGTACTTC.

The chain employs TRBV9 and TRBJ2-1; no definite D call. CDR1 is SGDLS, CDR2 YYNGEE, per germline. The germline V and J ends were trimmed by 3 bases and 5 bases, with 6 bases remaining between them. This CDR3 contains 12 residues. CDR3 loop: CASSAPNNEQFF. CDR3 DNA sequence: TGTGCCAGCAGCGCGCCCAACAATGAGCAGTTCTTC.

Comment on this clonotype: This CDR3 is missing its conserved last phenylalanine or tryptophan, likely due to a read error. CDR3 in amino acids: CASSLVGSSTTEAFL. CDR3 DNA sequence: TGCGCCAGCAGCTTGGTTGGCAGCTCAACCACTGAAGCTTTCCTT. The chain uses TRBV5-1 and TRBJ1-1, with D uncertain. The CDR3 is made up of 15 amino acids. Germline loops: CDR1 SGHRS, CDR2 YFSETQ. V was cut by 0 bases and J by 4 bases, with 13 bases left in between.

For this clonotype: A single base separates this from a much larger clone, so it may be a read error. This chain links TRBV3-1 with TRBJ1-6; D might be TRBD1 (5 bases). The length of the CDR3 is 12 residues. The germline gives CDR1 LGHDT, CDR2 YNNKEL (reference sequence). This chain's CDR3 is CASTLGHSPLNF. In nucleotides, the CDR3 is TGTGCCAGCACCCTGGGGCATTCACCCCTCAACTTT.

The chain recombines TRBV3-1 with TRBJ1-1; unclear D gene. V lost 1 base and J 0 bases, leaving 3 bases between the germline ends. This CDR3 region has 13 residues. Germline V gives CDR1 LGHDT, CDR2 YNNKEL (reference sequence). The CDR3 loop is CASSQVLNTEAFF. The CDR3 DNA is TGTGCCAGCAGCCAAGTGTTGAACACTGAAGCTTTCTTT.

This clonotype occurred many times. CDR3 sequence reads: CASSLVDSYNEQFF. The CDR3 nucleotides are TGTGCCAGCAGTTTAGTGGACTCCTACAATGAGCAGTTCTTC. The rearrangement links TRBV27 to TRBJ2-1; no reliable D call. This CDR3 is 14 amino acids long. Germline V gene lookup returns CDR1 MNHEY and CDR2 SMNVEV (reference sequence). Trimming removed 2 bases at V and 0 bases at J, with 5 bases between.

The table lists this clonotype with many counts. The J gene is TRBJ1-5, the V gene TRBV7-2; D not resolved. This CDR3 spans 15 amino acids. Between the trimmed V and J ends, which lost 5 bases and 5 bases, there was a span of 16 bases. Germline V CDR1 and CDR2: SGHTA, FQGNSA. CDR3 DNA: TGTGCCAGCAGCCTCAACGGTCCAAACCATCAGCCCCAGCATTTT. Protein product: CASSLNGPNHQPQHF.

As for this clonotype: A single base separates this from a much larger clone, so it may be a read error. The gene calls are TRBV11-2 and TRBJ2-7; the match to TRBD1 covers 7 bases. The CDR3 is 15 amino acids. CDR1 and CDR2 (germline): SGHAT, FQNNGV. CDR3 loop: CTSSFTGEATYEQYF. The CDR3, as DNA: TGTACCAGCAGCTTCACAGGGGAAGCGACCTACGAGCAGTACTTC.

The chain combines TRBV7-9 with TRBJ1-5, with D possibly TRBD1 on 5 matching bases. Germline V lookup: CDR1 SEHNR, CDR2 FQNEAQ (reference sequence). The CDR3 contains 13 residues. Trimming took 3 bases from V and 7 from J, leaving 10 bases between them. CDR3 DNA sequence: TGTGCCAGCAGCTTTCAGGGAGGGCAGCCCCAGCATTTT. It codes for CASSFQGGQPQHF.

This clonotype was observed many times. The V gene is TRBV4-1, the J gene TRBJ1-1; D might be TRBD1 (5 bases). V lost 0 bases and J lost 11, with 25 bases in between. CDR1 and CDR2 (germline): MGHRA, YSYEKL. This CDR3 is built from 17 residues. The CDR3 coding sequence is TGCGCCAGCAGCCAAGAGGTACTCAGGGATCCCGGGAGACGCGCTTTCTTT. Amino acids: CASSQEVLRDPGRRAFF.

This clonotype was observed many times. Here the CDR3 reads CASSLRGTGGTEAFF. For the CDR3, the DNA is TGTGCCAGCAGTTTAAGGGGGACAGGGGGCACTGAAGCTTTCTTT. V and J are TRBV27 and TRBJ1-1, with 11 positions matching TRBD1. The trim removed 2 bases at V and 4 bases at J, leaving 3 bases unmatched. In germline, CDR1 is MNHEY, CDR2 SMNVEV (reference sequence). This CDR3 has 15 residues.

There are many counts of this clonotype. This chain joins TRBV29-1 and TRBJ2-3; D unclear. Germline-derived CDR1 and CDR2 are SQVTM and ANQGSEA. The CDR3 contains 12 residues. Deletions cut 6 bases from V and 0 bases from J, with 7 bases between. The CDR3 region has the DNA TGCAGCGTGGCGCAAAGCACAGATACGCAGTATTTT. It is translated as CSVAQSTDTQYF.

This clonotype was seen many times. The V and J genes are TRBV2 and TRBJ1-2; weak D call: TRBD1 (6 bases). V lost 8 bases and J lost 7, with 14 bases in between. Germline V gene lookup returns CDR1 SNHLY and CDR2 FYNNEI. The CDR3 totals 12 residues. CDR3 DNA sequence: TGTGCCAGCCCCGGGACAACAGGTGGCTACACCTTC. It encodes CASPGTTGGYTF.

This clonotype has ten or more counts. The V gene is TRBV12-3 or TRBV12-4, the J gene TRBJ2-7; 10 nucleotides align to TRBD1. CDR3 length: 16 amino acids. V lost 4 bases to trimming and J lost 0 bases; unmatched junction nucleotides: 6. The chain's CDR3 is CASSSDRGELSYEQYF. CDR3 sequence (DNA): TGTGCCAGCAGTTCGGACAGGGGGGAACTCTCCTACGAGCAGTACTTC.